This passage covers 27 T cell receptor beta chains from one sample sequenced in a study of T cells in Graves' hyperthyroidism and ophthalmopathy. TCR beta CDR3 regions were amplified from RNA transcripts. TCR CDR3 regions were first amplified by RT-PCR with HTBI primers. TCRdb recomputed calls from the multiplex PCR reads with MiXCR, one row per CDR3 protein. The sample lists about 560,000 distinct CDR3 sequences, under 60% occurring once. Specimen: peripheral blood or thyroid tissue (not recorded which). The receptors here all came from a woman under 30 with Graves' hyperthyroidism.

This sequence joins TRBV12-3 or TRBV12-4 and TRBJ2-7; 8 nucleotides agree with TRBD2. V trimming: 5 bases; J trimming: 2 bases; junction bases outside the gene matches: 11. The CDR3 runs 16 residues. CDR3 bases: TGTGCCAGCAGTGTAGGTGGGACTAGTAGCCCCTACGAGCAGTACTTC. This translates into CASSVGGTSSPYEQYF.

On this clonotype: This clone may be a read error of a much larger clone one base away. The chain joins TRBV25-1 to TRBJ2-5, with 7 bases matching TRBD2. Germline V gene data show CDR1 as MGHDK and CDR2 as SYGVNS. This CDR3 spans 16 amino acids. Trimming removed 4 bases from V and 3 bases from J; junction bases left unmatched: 11. The DNA for the CDR3 is TGTGCCAGCAGTGGACCGGGGGGTAGTGCGGAAGAGACCCAGTACTTC. It codes for CASSGPGGSAEETQYF. The whole variable domain, filled in from reference TRBV25-1 and TRBJ2-5, reads EADIYQTPRYLVIGTGKKITLECSQTMGHDKMYWYQQDPGMELHLIHYSYGVNSTEKGDLSSESTVSRIRTEHFPLTLESARPSHTSQYLCASSGPGGSAEETQYFGPGTRLLVL.

V usage is TRBV7-9 and J usage is TRBJ1-6; TRBD1 might be the D (5 bases). Deletions cut 0 bases from V and 4 bases from J, with 13 bases between. This CDR3 comprises 17 residues. Germline CDR1 SEHNR, CDR2 FQNEAQ (reference sequence). In DNA form, the CDR3 reads TGTGCCAGCAGCTTAGCCCGAGGGACCGGTTATAATTCACCCCTCCACTTT. It yields the protein CASSLARGTGYNSPLHF.

This clonotype was observed once. The V and J genes are TRBV12-5 and TRBJ2-5; the D is unclear. CDR3 length equals 12 residues. V lost 6 bases to trimming and J lost 7 bases, with 12 bases between them. The germline CDR1 and CDR2 sequences are LGHNT and FRNRAP. CDR3 bases: TGTGCTAGTGGACTCATCTTAGGGACCCAGTACTTC. Residues: CASGLILGTQYF.

The chain uses TRBV20-1 and TRBJ1-1; no reliable D call. The CDR3 is 10 amino acids. Germline-derived CDR1 and CDR2 are DFQATT and SNEGSKA (reference sequence). The ends were cut back, 0 bases at V and 12 bases at J, with 8 bases in the middle. The CDR3 loop reads CSARDVRSFF. In DNA form, the CDR3 reads TGCAGTGCTAGAGACGTCCGGTCTTTCTTT.

This clonotype was seen ten or more times. V gene TRBV24-1 combines with J gene TRBJ1-5; D is unresolved. The length of the CDR3 is 15 residues. Germline CDR1 reads KGHDR; CDR2 reads SFDVKD. The ends were cut back, 2 bases at V and 3 bases at J, with 10 bases in the middle. The CDR3 loop reads CATSDSSGDNQPQHF. The CDR3 nucleotides are TGTGCCACCAGTGATTCGTCCGGGGACAATCAGCCCCAGCATTTT.

The genes are TRBV10-3 and TRBJ1-6; 8 nucleotides align to TRBD1. CDR1 is ENHRY and CDR2 is SYGVKD in the germline V gene. The CDR3 is 16 residues long. Trimming at V came to 4 bases and at J to 9 bases, leaving 11 bases not matched to a gene. The CDR3 region is CAISADRDKAGSPLHF. DNA of the CDR3: TGTGCCATCAGTGCGGACAGGGATAAGGCCGGTTCACCCCTCCACTTT.

This clonotype has just one count. At one boundary the junction diverges from the germline segment, which might be a read error. The chain uses TRBV4-1 and TRBJ2-7; D might be TRBD1 or TRBD2, each matching 6 bases. CDR3 length: 16 residues. Germline lookup yields CDR1 MGHRA and CDR2 YSYEKL. Here the CDR3 reads CTSSPRGVEGSYEQYF. The DNA of the CDR3 is TGCACCAGCAGCCCAAGGGGGGTTGAGGGCTCCTACGAGCAGTACTTC.

The chain joins TRBV20-1 to TRBJ1-1; possible D gene TRBD1, 5 bases. CDR1 and CDR2 from the germline V gene are DFQATT and SNEGSKA (reference sequence). The germline V and J ends were trimmed by 0 bases and 5 bases, with 13 bases remaining between them. The CDR3 is made up of 14 amino acids. CDR3 nucleotides: TGCAGTGCTAGAGAAGAGGCAGGGCGGACTGAAGCTTTCTTT. As protein: CSAREEAGRTEAFF.

In this sample, this clonotype turned up many times. The genes are TRBV7-8 and TRBJ1-2; tentative D call: TRBD1 (6 bases). Germline V gene data show CDR1 as SGHVS and CDR2 as FQNEAQ. The CDR3 is 13 amino acids. Trimming stripped 0 bases from V and 8 bases from J, with 10 bases between. Here the CDR3 DNA reads TGTGCCAGCAGCTTAGCGCGGGGGGCGGGCTACACCTTC. Its protein is CASSLARGAGYTF.

In nucleotides, the CDR3 is TGTGCCCACGTCTGGGGGAGTACTGAAGCTTTCTTT. It translates to CAHVWGSTEAFF. This chain connects TRBV25-1 to TRBJ1-1; D perhaps matches TRBD1 (5 bases). V was pared by 11 bases and J by 5 bases, with 15 bases between. From germline, CDR1 is MGHDK and CDR2 SYGVNS. CDR3 length: 12 amino acids.

Regarding this clonotype: A single base separates this from a much larger clone, so it may be a read error. The chain uses TRBV15 and TRBJ2-7, with 13 bases lining up with TRBD2. Looked up from germline, CDR1 is LNHNV and CDR2 is YYDKDF (reference sequence). CDR3 length equals 15 residues. V trimming: 5 bases; J trimming: 4 bases; junction bases outside the gene matches: 5. The CDR3 DNA follows: TGTGCCACCAGCTTAACTAGCGGGAGGGCTTACGAGCAGTACTTC. Its translation is CATSLTSGRAYEQYF.

This clonotype was seen at least ten times. CDR3 protein: CASTYRPGWSNQPQHF. CDR3 in DNA: TGTGCCAGCACCTATCGTCCGGGTTGGAGCAATCAGCCCCAGCATTTT. V usage is TRBV2 and J usage is TRBJ1-5; D is ambiguous. The CDR3 has 16 residues. V was clipped by 7 bases and J by 1 base, with 17 bases between them. Germline-derived CDR1 and CDR2 are SNHLY and FYNNEI.

Many counts were recorded for this clonotype. The CDR3 nucleotides are TGTGCCAGCAGTTTGGAAGGGATAGGCAATCAGCCCCAGCATTTT. Protein: CASSLEGIGNQPQHF. The genes are TRBV12-3 or TRBV12-4 and TRBJ1-5; D not certain. The V gene lost 3 bases and the J gene lost 2 bases, with 11 bases spanning the gap. The CDR3 runs 15 residues.

The chain is built from TRBV10-3 and TRBJ2-7; a possible D gene is TRBD2 (5 bases). Between the trimmed V and J ends, which lost 2 bases and 2 bases, there was a span of 13 bases. Germline V gene data show CDR1 as ENHRY and CDR2 as SYGVKD. The CDR3 has 15 residues. The CDR3 DNA follows: TGTGCCATCAGTGAGGACTATTTACACACCTACGAGCAGTACTTC. Encoded protein: CAISEDYLHTYEQYF.

There are many counts of this clonotype. The rearrangement links TRBV7-9 to TRBJ2-5; TRBD1 matches 7 bases. V shed 6 bases and J 3 bases; nucleotides not matched to a gene: 4. Germline V gene lookup returns CDR1 SEHNR and CDR2 FQNEAQ (reference sequence). The CDR3 spans 13 residues. CDR3 sequence (DNA): TGTGCCAGCAGTTTCGACAGGGAAGAGACCCAGTACTTC. Translated, it gives CASSFDREETQYF.

The rearrangement joins TRBV9 to TRBJ1-1; D may be TRBD1 (5 bases). CDR3 length: 14 amino acids. Germline CDR1 is SGDLS and CDR2 is YYNGEE. Trimming took 0 bases from V and 3 from J, leaving 9 bases between them. The chain's CDR3 is CASSVEGTYTEAFF. As DNA, the CDR3 is TGTGCCAGCAGCGTAGAGGGGACCTACACTGAAGCTTTCTTT.

The chain combines TRBV24-1 with TRBJ2-6, with D possibly matching TRBD1 (6 bases). The CDR3 sequence is 16 residues long. The V end lost 12 bases, the J end lost 3 bases, and 20 bases lay between the germline ends. In germline, CDR1 is KGHDR, CDR2 SFDVKD. This CDR3 reads CAPHEEQGNGANVLTF. For the CDR3, the DNA is TGTGCCCCCCACGAGGAACAGGGAAATGGGGCCAACGTCCTGACTTTC.

There are many counts of this clonotype. J is TRBJ1-4 and V is TRBV2; D call uncertain. CDR3 size: 11 residues. Germline V gene data show CDR1 as SNHLY and CDR2 as FYNNEI. V shed 5 bases and J shed 11 bases, with 9 bases lying between them. The CDR3 region has the DNA TGTGCCAGCAGTACGGACGGGAAACTGTTTTTT. Translating gives CASSTDGKLFF.

On this clonotype: The junction departs from the called germline gene at one end, perhaps through a read error. The V and J genes are TRBV24-1 and TRBJ2-7; TRBD2 is a possible D gene (6 bases). Germline V lookup: CDR1 KGHDR, CDR2 SFDVKD. CDR3 length equals 16 residues. CDR3 protein: CATSDGPAGTSYGQYF. The DNA for the CDR3 is TGTGCCACCAGTGATGGCCCAGCGGGTACCTCCTACGGGCAGTACTTC.

This chain connects TRBV25-1 to TRBJ2-5, with a tentative D call TRBD1 (6 bases). Trimming stripped 2 bases from V and 4 bases from J, with 11 bases between. The CDR3 sequence is 14 residues long. Germline V CDR1 and CDR2: MGHDK, SYGVNS. CDR3: CASSEVGQIETQYF. CDR3 in DNA: TGTGCCAGCAGTGAAGTAGGACAGATAGAGACCCAGTACTTC. Full variable domain (missing parts from reference TRBV25-1 and TRBJ2-5): EADIYQTPRYLVIGTGKKITLECSQTMGHDKMYWYQQDPGMELHLIHYSYGVNSTEKGDLSSESTVSRIRTEHFPLTLESARPSHTSQYLCASSEVGQIETQYFGPGTRLLVL.

The V and J genes are TRBV20-1 and TRBJ2-7, with no clear D. From germline, CDR1 is DFQATT and CDR2 SNEGSKA (reference sequence). The CDR3 consists of 13 residues. The V end lost 4 bases, the J end lost 0 bases, and 10 bases lay between the germline ends. This chain's CDR3 is CSAKRYNSYEQYF. The CDR3 DNA reads TGCAGTGCTAAGAGGTACAACTCCTACGAGCAGTACTTC.

In this sample, this clonotype turned up a few times. This chain uses TRBV2 with TRBJ2-5; maybe TRBD1 (5 bases). Germline V lookup: CDR1 SNHLY, CDR2 FYNNEI. The CDR3 extends over 13 amino acids. With 8 bases removed from V and 2 bases from J, the gap between germline ends came to 12 bases. CDR3 coding DNA: TGTGCCAGCCGTCTAGGGGTACAAGAGACCCAGTACTTC. Its translation: CASRLGVQETQYF.

This clonotype has just a few counts. This chain connects TRBV10-2 to TRBJ1-3; D is unresolved. The germline CDR1 and CDR2 sequences are WSHSY and SAAADI. V lost 6 bases to trimming and J lost 0 bases, with 15 bases between them. The CDR3 runs to 16 residues. The CDR3 reads CASSQLTFSSGNTIYF. In nucleotides, the CDR3 is TGCGCCAGCAGCCAGCTGACATTTAGCTCTGGAAACACCATATATTTT.

The rearrangement uses TRBV19 and TRBJ1-1; TRBD1 agrees at 8 bases. The germline gives CDR1 LNHDA, CDR2 SQIVND (reference sequence). The CDR3 loop spans 14 amino acids. V gave up 0 bases and J gave up 8 bases; unmatched junction bases: 5. CDR3 nucleotides: TGTGCCAGTAGTATAGATCTAAGGACAGGGGAAGCTTTCTTT. Protein product: CASSIDLRTGEAFF.

This chain links TRBV10-2 with TRBJ1-1; TRBD1 is a possible D gene (5 bases). CDR3 length: 15 amino acids. Between the trimmed V and J ends, which lost 7 bases and 1 base, there was a span of 16 bases. In germline, CDR1 is WSHSY, CDR2 SAAADI. The DNA for the CDR3 is TGCGCCAGCACTAAGGGGCCCGCGGAGAACACTGAAGCTTTCTTT. Residues: CASTKGPAENTEAFF.

This clonotype was recorded many times. The chain combines TRBV25-1 with TRBJ1-4; no clear D gene. The CDR3 is 13 amino acids. From germline, CDR1 is MGHDK and CDR2 SYGVNS. The germline V and J ends were trimmed by 3 bases and 8 bases, with 10 bases remaining between them. CDR3 in DNA: TGTGCCAGCAGTGAGTTGGGTTTGGAAAAACTGTTTTTT. Translation: CASSELGLEKLFF. The full variable domain, its missing parts supplied by reference TRBV25-1 and TRBJ1-4, is EADIYQTPRYLVIGTGKKITLECSQTMGHDKMYWYQQDPGMELHLIHYSYGVNSTEKGDLSSESTVSRIRTEHFPLTLESARPSHTSQYLCASSELGLEKLFFGSGTQLSVL.